This T cell receptor (beta chain) appears in the sequencing data of a study of CD8 T cells in Susac syndrome. Study summary: Among the Susac syndrome patients sequenced, about 6 had active disease and fewer than 10 were in remission. When their blood was taken, the Susac syndrome patients had either not yet had any therapy, were taking corticosteroids, or were taking intravenous immunoglobulin alone.

A remark on this clonotype: Its antigen is unidentified.

Study-level findings and limits: The authors acknowledged that the study's TCR sequencing and HLA analysis involved relatively few individuals.

Random hexamers primed reverse transcription of 0.5 to 1 ug RNA. Coverage of TCR beta CDR3 amplification by immunoSEQ multiplex PCR extended to 54 Vbeta and 13 Jbeta. TCRdb re-derived calls from the immunoSEQ multiplex PCR reads in MiXCR, one entry per CDR3 protein. The sample shows roughly 200,000 distinct CDR3 sequences, around 94% of them seen only once. Germline CDR1 is SQVTM and CDR2 is ANQGSEA. The V gene end was trimmed by 5 bases and the J gene end by 7 bases; junction bases not matched to a gene: 10. The CDR3 contains 14 residues. Sequenced sample: CD4+ T cells from PBMCs. This receptor was identified in a human donor with Susac syndrome. This chain uses TRBV29-1 with TRBJ2-1; the match to TRBD2 covers 8 bases. CDR3 DNA: TGCAGCGTTCCCCGCCCCGGGGGGGGAAATGAGCAGTTCTTC. This translates into CSVPRPGGGNEQFF.